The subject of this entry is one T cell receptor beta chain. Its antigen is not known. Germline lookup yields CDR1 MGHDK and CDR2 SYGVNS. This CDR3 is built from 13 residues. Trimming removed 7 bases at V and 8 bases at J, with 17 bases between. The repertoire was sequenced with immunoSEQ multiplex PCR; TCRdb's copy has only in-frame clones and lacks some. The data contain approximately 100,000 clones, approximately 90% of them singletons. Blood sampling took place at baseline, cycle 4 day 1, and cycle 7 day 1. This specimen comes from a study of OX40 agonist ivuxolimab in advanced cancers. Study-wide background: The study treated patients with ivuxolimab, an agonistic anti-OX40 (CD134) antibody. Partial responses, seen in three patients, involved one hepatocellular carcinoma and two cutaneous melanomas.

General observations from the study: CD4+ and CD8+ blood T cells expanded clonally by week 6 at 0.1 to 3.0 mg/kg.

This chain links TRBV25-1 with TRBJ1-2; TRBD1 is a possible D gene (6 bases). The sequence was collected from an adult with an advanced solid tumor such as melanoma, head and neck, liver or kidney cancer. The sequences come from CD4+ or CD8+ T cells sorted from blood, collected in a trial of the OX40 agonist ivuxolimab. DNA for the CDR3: TGTGCCAGCACCCCCGAGGGGGTGGCGGGCTACACCTTC. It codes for CASTPEGVAGYTF.